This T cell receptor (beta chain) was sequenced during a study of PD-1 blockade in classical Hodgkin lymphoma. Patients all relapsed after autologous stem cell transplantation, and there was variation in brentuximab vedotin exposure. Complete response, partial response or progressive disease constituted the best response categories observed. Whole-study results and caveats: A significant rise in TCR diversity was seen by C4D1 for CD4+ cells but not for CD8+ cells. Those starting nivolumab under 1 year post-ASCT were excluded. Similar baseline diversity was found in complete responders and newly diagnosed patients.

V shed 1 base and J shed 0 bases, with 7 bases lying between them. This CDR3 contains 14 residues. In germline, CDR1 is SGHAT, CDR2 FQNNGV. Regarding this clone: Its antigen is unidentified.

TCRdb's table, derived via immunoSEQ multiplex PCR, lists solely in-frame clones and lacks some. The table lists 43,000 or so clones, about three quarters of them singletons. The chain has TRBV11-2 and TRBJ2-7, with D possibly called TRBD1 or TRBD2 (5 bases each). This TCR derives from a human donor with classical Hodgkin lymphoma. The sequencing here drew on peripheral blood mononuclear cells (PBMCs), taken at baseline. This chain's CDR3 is CASSLAGGSYEQYF. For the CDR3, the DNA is TGTGCCAGCAGCTTAGCTGGGGGCTCCTACGAGCAGTACTTC.